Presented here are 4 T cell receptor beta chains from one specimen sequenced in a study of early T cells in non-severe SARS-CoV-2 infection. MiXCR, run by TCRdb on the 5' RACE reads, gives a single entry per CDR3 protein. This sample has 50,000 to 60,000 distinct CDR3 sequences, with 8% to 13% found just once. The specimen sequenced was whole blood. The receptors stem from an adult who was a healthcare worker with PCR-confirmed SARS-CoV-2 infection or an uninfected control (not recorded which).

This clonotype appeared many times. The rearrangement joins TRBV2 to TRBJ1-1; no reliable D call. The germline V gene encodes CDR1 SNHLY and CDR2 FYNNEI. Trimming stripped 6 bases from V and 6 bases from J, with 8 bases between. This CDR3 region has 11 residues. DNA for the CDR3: TGTGCCAGCAGGCTCGGGTCTGAAGCTTTCTTT. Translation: CASRLGSEAFF.

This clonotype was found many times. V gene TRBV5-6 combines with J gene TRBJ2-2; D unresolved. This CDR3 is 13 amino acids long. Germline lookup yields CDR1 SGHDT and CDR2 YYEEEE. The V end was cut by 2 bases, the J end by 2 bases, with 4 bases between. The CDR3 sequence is CASSFYNTGELFF. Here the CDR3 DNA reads TGTGCCAGCAGCTTTTATAACACCGGGGAGCTGTTTTTT. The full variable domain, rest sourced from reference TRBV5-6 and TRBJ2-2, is DAGVTQSPTHLIKTRGQQVTLRCSPKSGHDTVSWYQQALGQGPQFIFQYYEEEERQRGNFPDRFSGHQFPNYSSELNVNALLLGDSALYLCASSFYNTGELFFGEGSRLTVL.

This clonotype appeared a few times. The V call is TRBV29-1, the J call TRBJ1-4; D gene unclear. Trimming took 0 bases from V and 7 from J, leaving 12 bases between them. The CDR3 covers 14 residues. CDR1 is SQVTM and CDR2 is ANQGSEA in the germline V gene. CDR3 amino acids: CSVEDCIFGEKLFF. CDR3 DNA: TGCAGCGTTGAAGATTGTATTTTCGGTGAAAAACTGTTTTTT.

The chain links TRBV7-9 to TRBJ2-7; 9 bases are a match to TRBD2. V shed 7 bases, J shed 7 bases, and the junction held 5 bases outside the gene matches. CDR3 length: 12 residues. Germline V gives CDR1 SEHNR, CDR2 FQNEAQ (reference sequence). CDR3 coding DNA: TGTGCCAGCACAGCGGGAGGAAGGGAGCAGTACTTC. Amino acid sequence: CASTAGGREQYF.